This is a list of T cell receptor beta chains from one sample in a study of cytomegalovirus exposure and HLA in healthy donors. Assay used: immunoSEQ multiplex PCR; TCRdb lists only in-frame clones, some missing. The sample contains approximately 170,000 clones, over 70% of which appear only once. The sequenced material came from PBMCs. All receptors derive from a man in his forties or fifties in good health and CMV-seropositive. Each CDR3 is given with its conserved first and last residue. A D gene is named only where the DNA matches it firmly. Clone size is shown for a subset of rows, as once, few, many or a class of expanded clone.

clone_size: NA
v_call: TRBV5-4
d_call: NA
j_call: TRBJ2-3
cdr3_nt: TGTGCCAGCAGCTTGGGGGGGGTAAACACAGATACGCAGTATTTT
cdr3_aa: CASSLGGVNTDTQYF

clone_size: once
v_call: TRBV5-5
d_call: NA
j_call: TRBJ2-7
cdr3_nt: TGTGCCAGCAGCCCGGACAGAGTCAGCTCCTACGAGCAGTACTTC
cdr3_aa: CASSPDRVSSYEQYF

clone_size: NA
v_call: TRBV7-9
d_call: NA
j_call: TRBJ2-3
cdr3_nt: TGTGCCAGCAGCTTCTTGGTGGACTACACAGATACGCAGTATTTT
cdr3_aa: CASSFLVDYTDTQYF

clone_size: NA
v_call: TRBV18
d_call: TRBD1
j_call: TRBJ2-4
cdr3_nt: TGTGCCAGCTCACCCATGGACAGGAACATAGCCAAAAACATTCAGTACTTC
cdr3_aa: CASSPMDRNIAKNIQYF

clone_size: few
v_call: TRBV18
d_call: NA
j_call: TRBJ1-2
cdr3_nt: TGTGCCAGCTCACCACCTACGTCAGGGCGATTCGGTGGCTACACCTTC
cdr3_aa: CASSPPTSGRFGGYTF

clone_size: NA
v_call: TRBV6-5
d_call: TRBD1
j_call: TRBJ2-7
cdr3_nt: TGTGCCAGCAGGGGGCAGGGGGCCCTACGGGAGCAGTACTTC
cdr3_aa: CASRGQGALREQYF

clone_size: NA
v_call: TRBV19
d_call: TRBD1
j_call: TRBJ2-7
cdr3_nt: TGTGCCAGTAGGATGGGGGACAGGGCGGCCGAGCAGTACTTC
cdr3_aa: CASRMGDRAAEQYF

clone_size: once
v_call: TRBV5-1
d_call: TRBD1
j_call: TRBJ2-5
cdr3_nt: TGCGCCAGCAGCCGACAGGGACCCGTAGTCCAAGAGACCCAGTACTTC
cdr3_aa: CASSRQGPVVQETQYF

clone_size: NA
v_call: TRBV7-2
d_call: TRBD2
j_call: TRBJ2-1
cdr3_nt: TGTGCCAGCAGCTTAGTTCCCTCAACTAGCGGGAGGGCCGGGGAGCAGTTCTTC
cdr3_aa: CASSLVPSTSGRAGEQFF

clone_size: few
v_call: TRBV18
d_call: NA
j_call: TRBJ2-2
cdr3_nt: TGTGCCAGCTCGTCCAACAGGGCATCTTTCACCGGGGAGCTGTTTTTT
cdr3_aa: CASSSNRASFTGELFF

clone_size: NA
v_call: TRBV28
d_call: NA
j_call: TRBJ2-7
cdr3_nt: TGTGCCAGCAGGCGGACAGCAGCTTCCTACGAGCAGTACTTC
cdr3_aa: CASRRTAASYEQYF

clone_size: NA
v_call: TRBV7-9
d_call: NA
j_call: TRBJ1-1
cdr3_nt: TGTGCCAGCAACCCCGGCGGCAGTGAAGCTTTCTTT
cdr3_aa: CASNPGGSEAFF

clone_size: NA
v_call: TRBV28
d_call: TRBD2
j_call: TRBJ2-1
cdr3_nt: TGTGCCAGCAGTGTAGGGGGGCTAGCGGGAGGCCTTGAGTTCTTC
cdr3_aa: CASSVGGLAGGLEFF

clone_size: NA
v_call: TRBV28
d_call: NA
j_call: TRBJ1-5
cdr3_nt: TGTGCCAGCAGTTCCACAGGGACTAGCAATCAGCCCCAGCATTTT
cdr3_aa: CASSSTGTSNQPQHF

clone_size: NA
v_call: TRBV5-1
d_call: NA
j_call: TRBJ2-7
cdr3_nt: TGCGCCAGCAGCGTGTTAGCAGGGCCACCGGACGAGCAGTACTTC
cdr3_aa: CASSVLAGPPDEQYF

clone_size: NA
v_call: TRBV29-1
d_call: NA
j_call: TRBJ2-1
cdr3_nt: TGCAGCGTTGAATCTCGGCTAGCCCACAATGAGCAGTTCTTC
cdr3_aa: CSVESRLAHNEQFF

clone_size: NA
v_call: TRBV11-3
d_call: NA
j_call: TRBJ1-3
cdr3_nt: TGTGCCAGCAGCTTAGGAGGGTCTGGAAACACCATATATTTT
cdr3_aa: CASSLGGSGNTIYF

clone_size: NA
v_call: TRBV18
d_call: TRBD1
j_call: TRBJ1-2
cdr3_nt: TGTGCCAGCTCACCCGGGACAGGGGCATTCGGGGGCGGCTACACCTTC
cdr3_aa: CASSPGTGAFGGGYTF

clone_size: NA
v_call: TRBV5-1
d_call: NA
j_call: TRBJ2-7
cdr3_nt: TGCGCCAGCAGCTTGGTCAGGGGTCTATACGAGCAGTACTTC
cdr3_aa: CASSLVRGLYEQYF

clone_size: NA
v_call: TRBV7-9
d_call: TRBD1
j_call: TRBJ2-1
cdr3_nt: TGTGCCAGCAGCAGGGACAGGGGGGACAATGAGCAGTTCTTC
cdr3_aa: CASSRDRGDNEQFF

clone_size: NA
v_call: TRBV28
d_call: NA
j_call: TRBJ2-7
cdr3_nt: TGTGCCAGCAGTCAGGGCCCCTACGAGCAGTACTTC
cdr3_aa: CASSQGPYEQYF

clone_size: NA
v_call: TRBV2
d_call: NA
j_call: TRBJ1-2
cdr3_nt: TGTGCCAGCAGTGAACAGGGCGCCTATGGCTACACCTTC
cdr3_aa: CASSEQGAYGYTF

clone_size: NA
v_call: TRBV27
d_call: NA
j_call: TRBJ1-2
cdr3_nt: TGTGCCAGCAGTTTAGCGTTTACAGGAGGCTACACCTTC
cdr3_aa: CASSLAFTGGYTF

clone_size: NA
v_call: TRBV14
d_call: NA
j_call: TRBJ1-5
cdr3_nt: TGTGCCAGCAGCCAGGGGGGGACTCAGCCCCAGCATTTT
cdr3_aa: CASSQGGTQPQHF